These 19 T cell receptor beta chains were sequenced from one sample in a study of beta chain features in type 1 diabetes. Expressed TCRB transcripts were sequenced after all isolated RNA was converted to cDNA. Data came from immunoSEQ multiplex PCR; TCRdb stores just in-frame clones and leaves some out. This sample carries about 210,000 clones, around 9.9% of them seen once, and the ten largest clones take 1% to 1.5%. Sequencing was carried out using central memory CD4+ T cells from blood. These TCRs come from a man aged 18 to 29 in good health.

This clone was found a few times. V is TRBV19 and J is TRBJ2-7; D might be TRBD1 (5 bases). Trimming removed 8 bases from V and 2 bases from J, with 22 bases in between. Germline assignment: CDR1 LNHDA and CDR2 SQIVND (reference sequence). CDR3 length: 16 amino acids. The CDR3 sequence is CASSAVGPRMTYEQYF. DNA for the CDR3: TGTGCCAGTTCCGCCGTGGGGCCGCGGATGACCTACGAGCAGTACTTC.

In this sample, this clone turned up a few times. The chain combines TRBV4-3 with TRBJ2-3, with 7 positions matching TRBD2. V dropped 4 bases and J dropped 1; count of bases not matched to a gene: 11. Germline V gives CDR1 LGHNA, CDR2 YSLEER. CDR3 size: 17 residues. CDR3 sequence: CASSRQLAVSGTDTQYF. The CDR3 DNA reads TGCGCCAGCAGCCGCCAGCTAGCGGTGTCGGGCACAGATACGCAGTATTTT.

This clone has a handful of counts. V usage is TRBV18 and J usage is TRBJ2-1; D is ambiguous. V was shortened by 2 bases and J by 1 base, with 9 bases between the two germline ends. The CDR3 loop spans 15 amino acids. CDR1 KGHSH and CDR2 LQKENI come from the germline V gene. DNA for the CDR3: TGTGCCAGCTCACCATCTGTGGATTCCTACAATGAGCAGTTCTTC. It specifies CASSPSVDSYNEQFF.

V and J are TRBV2 and TRBJ2-7; the D is unclear. The V end lost 8 bases, the J end lost 0 bases, and 11 bases lay between the germline ends. There are 13 residues in the CDR3. Germline values: CDR1 SNHLY, CDR2 FYNNEI. CDR3 sequence (DNA): TGTGCCAGCTGCAGGTGGAGCTCCTACGAGCAGTACTTC. It codes for CASCRWSSYEQYF.

This clone has only a few counts. The genes are TRBV29-1 and TRBJ1-5; D ambiguous. Trimming shortened V by 4 bases and J by 0 bases, and 13 bases separated the two germline ends. Germline CDR1 reads SQVTM; CDR2 reads ANQGSEA. The length of the CDR3 is 15 residues. CDR3 sequence: CSVATDPYSNQPQHF. The DNA of the CDR3 is TGCAGCGTTGCCACCGACCCTTATAGCAATCAGCCCCAGCATTTT.

Many counts were recorded for this clone. This chain joins TRBV7-2 and TRBJ1-2, with a possible D match to TRBD1 (5 bases). The CDR3 covers 14 residues. Per the germline V gene, CDR1 is SGHTA and CDR2 is FQGNSA. With 2 bases removed from V and 8 bases from J, the gap between germline ends came to 15 bases. The CDR3, as DNA: TGTGCCAGCAGCTTATTAGGTCAGGGTGGCGGCTACACCTTC. This encodes CASSLLGQGGGYTF.

The chain uses TRBV2 and TRBJ2-1; perhaps TRBD2 as D (6 bases). The germline gives CDR1 SNHLY, CDR2 FYNNEI. This CDR3 contains 12 residues. V lost 6 bases and J 7 bases, leaving 10 bases between the germline ends. This chain's CDR3 is CASRASGNEQFF. For the CDR3, the DNA is TGTGCCAGCAGGGCGAGCGGGAATGAGCAGTTCTTC.

This clone was seen more than once but under ten times. The CDR3 spells CASSFGSSYGYTF. Here the CDR3 DNA reads TGTGCCAGCAGCTTCGGATCCAGCTATGGCTACACCTTC. V gene TRBV11-2 combines with J gene TRBJ1-2, with D hard to call. This CDR3 contains 13 residues. Trimming removed 3 bases from V and 4 bases from J, with 9 bases in between. Germline loops: CDR1 SGHAT, CDR2 FQNNGV.

CDR3 residues: CASSSQGSLQQFF. The CDR3 DNA reads as TGCGCCAGCAGCTCCCAAGGCAGTCTCCAGCAGTTCTTC. The chain combines TRBV4-3 with TRBJ2-1; D gene uncertain. Deletions cut 5 bases from V and 11 bases from J, with 16 bases between. Germline V CDR1 and CDR2: LGHNA, YSLEER. The CDR3 has 13 amino acids.

This clone showed up just a few times. V and J are TRBV4-3 and TRBJ2-7; 9 positions match TRBD2. The CDR3 covers 15 residues. Germline V gene data show CDR1 as LGHNA and CDR2 as YSLEER. The ends lost 1 base at V and 5 bases at J; junction bases unmatched: 6. The CDR3: CASSQGRGLANEQYF. Written as DNA, the CDR3 is TGCGCCAGCAGCCAAGGGAGGGGACTAGCTAACGAGCAGTACTTC.

The CDR3 loop is CASSMYRDTTYEQYF. The CDR3 nucleotides are TGTGCCAGTAGTATGTACCGGGACACTACCTACGAGCAGTACTTC. The chain links TRBV19 to TRBJ2-7; D is possibly TRBD1 (6 bases). The CDR3 is made up of 15 amino acids. Germline-derived CDR1 and CDR2 are LNHDA and SQIVND (reference sequence). V shed 3 bases and J shed 2 bases, with 14 bases lying between them.

This clone was seen repeatedly, ten times or more. The gene calls are TRBV6-5 and TRBJ2-7, with D perhaps matching TRBD1 (6 bases). The CDR3 spans 15 residues. Trimming took 6 bases from V and 0 from J, leaving 15 bases between them. From germline, CDR1 is MNHEY and CDR2 SVGAGI. The CDR3 region has the DNA TGTGCCAGCAGCTCCGACAGGTTCCCCTCCTACGAGCAGTACTTC. It codes for CASSSDRFPSYEQYF.

This clone has a handful of counts. This chain links TRBV15 with TRBJ2-3; perhaps TRBD2 as D (5 bases). The germline V and J ends were trimmed by 5 bases and 4 bases, with 10 bases remaining between them. CDR3 size: 13 residues. Per germline, CDR1 LNHNV and CDR2 YYDKDF (reference sequence). The CDR3 DNA follows: TGTGCCACCAGCCCCAGAGGGTCAGATACGCAGTATTTT. This sequence encodes CATSPRGSDTQYF.

This clone has only a few counts. The gene calls are TRBV7-2 and TRBJ2-7; 10 bases align to TRBD2. This CDR3 spans 16 amino acids. V gave up 1 base and J gave up 4 bases; unmatched junction bases: 7. Germline V lookup: CDR1 SGHTA, CDR2 FQGNSA. CDR3 sequence (DNA): TGTGCCAGCAGCTTAGGGTCTAGCGGGAGCTTTTACGAGCAGTACTTC. Its protein is CASSLGSSGSFYEQYF. The full variable domain, completed using reference TRBV7-2 and TRBJ2-7, is GAGVSQSPSNKVTEKGKDVELRCDPISGHTALYWYRQSLGQGLEFLIYFQGNSAPDKSGLPSDRFSAERTGGSVSTLTIQRTQQEDSAVYLCASSLGSSGSFYEQYFGPGTRLTVT.

This clone was detected a few times. CDR3 nucleotides: TGTGCCAGCAGCCATAGCGGGAGCGGTGGCACAGATACGCAGTATTTT. This gives the protein CASSHSGSGGTDTQYF. The J gene is TRBJ2-3, the V gene TRBV4-2; 9 bases are shared with TRBD2. Germline CDR1 LGHNA, CDR2 YNFKEQ. V gave up 3 bases and J gave up 1 base; unmatched junction bases: 5. The CDR3 runs to 16 residues.

The chain has TRBV5-1 and TRBJ1-3; no firm D call. The germline V gene encodes CDR1 SGHRS and CDR2 YFSETQ. This CDR3 contains 13 residues. Trimming removed 4 bases at V and 4 bases at J, with 9 bases between. CDR3 sequence: CASSRVPGNTIYF. The CDR3 DNA follows: TGCGCCAGCAGCCGCGTCCCGGGAAACACCATATATTTT.

A few counts support this clone. The CDR3 spells CASSLSGGPYNEQFF. CDR3 coding DNA: TGTGCCAGCAGCCTTAGCGGGGGACCGTACAATGAGCAGTTCTTC. V is TRBV14 and J is TRBJ2-1, with 9 bases matching TRBD2. CDR3 length: 15 residues. Trimming at V came to 4 bases and at J to 4 bases, leaving 5 bases not matched to a gene. Germline CDR1 and CDR2: SGHDN and FVKESK.

This clone has more than one count but fewer than ten. V gene TRBV11-1 combines with J gene TRBJ2-2; no clear D gene. The V gene lost 5 bases and the J gene lost 9 bases, with 16 bases spanning the gap. CDR3 length: 14 residues. CDR1 is SGHAT and CDR2 is FQDESV in the germline V gene (reference sequence). CDR3 sequence reads: CASSPLRQSRELFF. Here the CDR3 DNA reads TGTGCCAGCAGCCCCTTACGTCAGAGTCGGGAGCTGTTTTTT.

The sample holds a few counts of this clone. The chain combines TRBV6-5 with TRBJ2-7; maybe TRBD2 (6 bases). This CDR3 has 14 amino acids. Trimming removed 6 bases at V and 3 bases at J, with 15 bases between. Germline lookup yields CDR1 MNHEY and CDR2 SVGAGI. CDR3 sequence: CASRAGTSSYEQYF. CDR3 coding DNA: TGTGCCAGCAGAGCCGGGACTTCGAGCTACGAGCAGTACTTC.